This T cell receptor beta chain was captured in a study of blood T cells in healthy people across ages (dated by TCRdb to 2014 to 2015). With respect to the entire study: In model experiments, roughly one uniquely barcoded TCR beta cDNA molecule per two T cells was captured by template switching. Age-related changes in TCR beta repertoire diversity were measured in the study by deep sequencing normalized with unique cDNA molecular identifiers. Donors were grouped into four age groups: young (average 16 years), middle-aged (over 35), aged (approximately 67) and long-lived (approximately 78). To avoid experimental bias, donors of different ages were randomly spread across the sequencing lanes. Two additional independent replicas of 1 million unique cDNA reads from the same blood draw were analyzed for two donors (one aged 18 to 30 and one aged 80 or older).

As concerns this clonotype: The target of this receptor is not known. No base-level quality is on record; no much larger clone is a single base apart.

Library preparation employed 5' RACE. TCRdb lists the instrument as Illumina HiSeq 2500. A second PCR of roughly 7 to 11 cycles was performed with a sample-barcoded 5' primer and a J-beta primer mix. Each TCR beta cDNA molecule received a unique molecular identifier from a template-switch 5' adaptor carrying 12 random nucleotides. Each sample yielded at least 3 million CDR3-containing paired-end reads. All of the RNA was converted into first-strand cDNA using the Mint cDNA synthesis kit, with a TRBC-specific oligonucleotide serving as the primer. Following uracil-DNA glycosylase treatment, all cDNA underwent a first 18-cycle PCR with the universal primers M1SS and BC2_uni_R. The study's processing was this. Normalization of each sample was performed by random selection of 1 million high-quality reads, each carrying a distinct molecular identifier. Instead of being binned into consensus sequences, reads that shared molecular identifiers were thrown out. MiTCR, run with a Q25 quality threshold and the strictest error-elimination algorithm, handled CDR3 identification, clonotype clustering and error correction. A nonparametric unseen species model using Euler transformation provided a lower-bound estimate of total TCR beta diversity. TCRdb reanalyzed the raw reads on its own, using fastp at Q25 for trimming and MiXCR for clone calling, and kept in-frame beta chains. Every distinct CDR3 protein forms one entry, paired with its most common genes and DNA. These V and J calls originate from TCRdb's pipeline instead of the authors' own analysis. The sample includes just under 900,000 distinct CDR3 sequences, with roughly 26% observed a single time. The top ten constitute around 16% of the sample.

The approximately 39 donors, aged about 6 to 95 years, were systemically healthy Caucasian individuals from Russia. Each donor gave 9.5 to 10 milliliters of peripheral blood, drawn into EDTA-treated Vacutainer tubes. Ficoll-Paque density-gradient centrifugation was used to isolate PBMCs, with at least 6.5 million obtained per sample. Trizol reagent was used to extract total RNA from the PBMCs, yielding at least 5.5 micrograms per sample. Naive CD45RAhigh/CD27high T cell percentages were measured by flow cytometry on a PBMC aliquot from every donor. Study-level results and caveats: Compared with the aged group, more naive CD4+ T cells, fewer expanded clones and increased TCR diversity were shown by the long-lived group, suggesting age selection. Donor CMV infection status was unknown, potentially confounding age-related changes in expanded clonotypes. Because profiling used bulk unsorted PBMCs, naive and antigen-experienced compartments could not be compared conclusively. A strong correlation was found between observed TCR beta diversity and the percentage of naive T cells measured by flow cytometry. Observed TCR beta diversity per million T cells fell roughly linearly with age, and a significant reduction was already apparent by age about 38. Total diversity estimates from one million sequenced T cells were considered lower bounds and underestimates.

The CDR3 runs 18 amino acids, cysteine and phenylalanine included. Of the read, only the CDR3 DNA is kept; its 54 bases are in frame from base 1. According to the germline V gene, CDR1 reads SGHTA and CDR2 reads FQGNSA. The V end gives up 1 base and the J end 3 bases, leaving 13 bases in the junction not matched to a gene. The origin of this receptor is a woman of 80 years or more in good health. The specimen sequenced was blood. This chain joins TRBV7-2 to TRBJ2-7, with 9 central nucleotides matching TRBD1. The CDR3 region reads CASSLVGGGTGGFYEQYF. The sequenced DNA: TGTGCCAGCAGCTTAGTTGGTGGGGGAACAGGGGGCTTCTACGAGCAGTACTTC.